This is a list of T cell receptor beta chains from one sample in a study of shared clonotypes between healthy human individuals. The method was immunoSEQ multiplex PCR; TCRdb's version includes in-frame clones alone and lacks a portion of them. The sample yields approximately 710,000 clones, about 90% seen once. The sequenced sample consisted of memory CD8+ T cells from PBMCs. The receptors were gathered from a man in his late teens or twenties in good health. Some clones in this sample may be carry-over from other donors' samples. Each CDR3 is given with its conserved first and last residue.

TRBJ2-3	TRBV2	CASSDSPTSGTSTDTQYF
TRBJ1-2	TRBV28	CASSSRGTDGYTF
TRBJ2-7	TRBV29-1	CSVLALDRGEQYF
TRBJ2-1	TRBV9	CASSGNHNEQFF
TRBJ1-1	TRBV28	CASSSPGGGTEAFF
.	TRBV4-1	CASSQVGPYEQYF
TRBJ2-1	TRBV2	CASRDGNNEQFF
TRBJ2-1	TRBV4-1	CASSQVGGLTEQFF
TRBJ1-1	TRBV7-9	CALSPGDSNTEAFF
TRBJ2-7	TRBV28	CASSGTGHVYEQYF
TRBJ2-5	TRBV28	CASSPRPGFRRQGLRPQYF
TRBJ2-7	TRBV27	CASSHGTSGSEQYF
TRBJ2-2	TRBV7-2	CASSDTLTGELFF
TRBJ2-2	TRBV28	CASRGPPSPTGELFF
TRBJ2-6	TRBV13	CASSPRDGSSGANVLTF
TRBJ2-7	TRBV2	CASSERGPGHEQYF
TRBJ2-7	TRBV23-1	CASSFRPGHEQYF
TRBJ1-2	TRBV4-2	CASSQETGGGYTF
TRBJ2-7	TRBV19	CASSMSGLDAYEQYF
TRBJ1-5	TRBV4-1	CASSQEGAGFQPQHF
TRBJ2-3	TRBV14	CASSQVWRGRDTQYF
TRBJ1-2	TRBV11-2	CASRGRGEGYGYTF
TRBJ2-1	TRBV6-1	CASSSFSRVEQFF
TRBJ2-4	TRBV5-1	CASSSLYSGTEENIQYF